This T cell receptor beta chain came from a study of blood T cell repertoires in COVID-19. Seattle researchers signed up patients amid active infection and tracked them longitudinally. J lost 5 bases, V lost 4 bases, and 2 bases had no gene match. Germline-derived CDR1 and CDR2 are KGHSH and LQKENI. The CDR3 spans 14 residues. In the source study's methods: By means of reference gene primer amplification, nucleated cell counts were estimated. TCRdb keeps only in-frame clones here, not all; method: immunoSEQ multiplex PCR. Clone size and the V and J calls come from that table; the DNA yielded D and trimming. The sample holds about 170,000 clones, around 87% seen once.

This sequence joins TRBV18 and TRBJ1-5; 10 nucleotides line up with TRBD1. The specimen was peripheral blood. The origin of this receptor is a woman at least 80 years old with COVID-19, enrolled during active disease. CDR3 protein: CASSQGTGDQPQHF. CDR3 DNA sequence: TGTGCCAGCTCACAGGGGACAGGGGATCAGCCCCAGCATTTT.